This TCR beta chain was recovered during a study of T cell responses to AZD1222 COVID-19 vaccine. Generated by immunoSEQ multiplex PCR, the TCRdb table keeps only in-frame clones and is missing some. The sample has 150,000 or so clones, approximately 87% seen once. Study-level findings and limits: In a largely white British group with more females than males, clonal diversity was possibly underestimated. Spike-specific TCR repertoires showed rising breadth and depth after two AZD1222 doses. Just five to seven people given AZD1222 tested seropositive at baseline.

With respect to this clone: Its antigen is unidentified.

Trimming took 6 bases from V and 12 from J, leaving 24 bases between them. Germline lookup yields CDR1 LNHDA and CDR2 SQIVND (reference sequence). The CDR3 is made up of 15 amino acids. The TCR originated in an adult who received the AZD1222 COVID-19 vaccine. The sequencing here drew on peripheral blood, taken 28 days after the second AZD1222 dose. V and J are TRBV19 and TRBJ2-1; no firm D call. The CDR3 region has the DNA TGTGCCAGTAGCCCCTTGGCAGGTAACTTCATAGGGCAGTTCTTC. Translation: CASSPLAGNFIGQFF.